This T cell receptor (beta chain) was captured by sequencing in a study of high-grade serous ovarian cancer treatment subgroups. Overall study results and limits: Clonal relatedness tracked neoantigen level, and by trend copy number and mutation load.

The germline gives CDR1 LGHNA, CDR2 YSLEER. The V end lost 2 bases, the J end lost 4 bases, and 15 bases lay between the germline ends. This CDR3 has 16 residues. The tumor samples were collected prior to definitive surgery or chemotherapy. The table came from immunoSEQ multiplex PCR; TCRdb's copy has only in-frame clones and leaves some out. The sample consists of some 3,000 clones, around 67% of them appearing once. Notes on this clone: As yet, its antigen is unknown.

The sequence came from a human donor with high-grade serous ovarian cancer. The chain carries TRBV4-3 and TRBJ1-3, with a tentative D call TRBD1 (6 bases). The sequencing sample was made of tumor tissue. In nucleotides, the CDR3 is TGCGCCAGCAGCCAAACAGGGTGGTTAGAGGGAAACACCATATATTTT. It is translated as CASSQTGWLEGNTIYF.